The sequence of this T cell receptor beta chain was determined in a study of T cells in Graves' hyperthyroidism and ophthalmopathy. V shed 1 base, J shed 4 bases, and the junction held 11 bases outside the gene matches. Per the germline V gene, CDR1 is LGHNA and CDR2 is YNFKEQ. The CDR3 sequence is 18 residues long. TCR beta CDR3 sequences were amplified from RNA transcripts. The HTBI primer set drove a first-round RT-PCR of the TCR CDR3. TCRdb passed the multiplex PCR reads through MiXCR, listing each CDR3 protein once. The sample gives fewer than 500,000 distinct CDR3 sequences, about 15% of which show up once; less than 15% is in the top ten. This clonotype was found a few times.

The genes are TRBV4-2 and TRBJ2-3, with 10 bases fitting TRBD2. Input material: blood. The sequence was obtained from a man aged 18 to 35 with Graves' ophthalmopathy. DNA for the CDR3: TGTGCCAGCAGCCAAGGACCCCCCGGGACTAGCGACGCAGATACGCAGTATTTT. Its translation: CASSQGPPGTSDADTQYF.